This TCR beta chain was identified during a study of blood T cell repertoires in COVID-19. Study background: Specimens from acute and convalescent COVID-19 originated in the United States, Italy and Spain. T cells, B-cell-depleted T cells, or PBMCs provided the cDNA or gDNA that served as material.

Original methodology: Reference gene primer amplification yielded estimated nucleated cell counts. Sequenced by immunoSEQ multiplex PCR; TCRdb stores in-frame clones only, minus some. D and trimming were read from the DNA, whereas the V and J calls and clone size are those reported in that table. The sample consists of approximately 170,000 clones, around four fifths of them appearing once. The receptor was derived from a man between 65 and 79 years old who had recovered from COVID-19. The sample taken for sequencing was peripheral blood.

CDR3 amino acids: CASSHGVAGKHEQYF. The CDR3 coding sequence is TGTGCCAGCAGCCACGGGGTAGCGGGAAAGCACGAGCAGTACTTC. The chain employs TRBV7-8 and TRBJ2-7; 8 bases align to TRBD2. Per the germline V gene, CDR1 is SGHVS and CDR2 is FQNEAQ. The V and J ends lost 5 bases and 5 bases, in that order; junction bases with no gene match: 11. The CDR3 consists of 15 residues.